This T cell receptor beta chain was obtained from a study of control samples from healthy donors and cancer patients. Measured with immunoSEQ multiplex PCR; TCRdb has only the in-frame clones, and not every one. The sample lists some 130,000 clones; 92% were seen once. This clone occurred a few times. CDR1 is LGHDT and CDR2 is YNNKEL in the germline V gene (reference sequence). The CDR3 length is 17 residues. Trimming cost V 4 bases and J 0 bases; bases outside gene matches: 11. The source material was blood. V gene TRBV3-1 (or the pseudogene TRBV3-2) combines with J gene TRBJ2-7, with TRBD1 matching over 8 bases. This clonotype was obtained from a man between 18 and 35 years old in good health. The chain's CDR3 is CASSRTQGAIYSYEQYF. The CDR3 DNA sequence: TGTGCCAGCAGCCGTACTCAGGGGGCCATTTACTCCTACGAGCAGTACTTC.